This T cell receptor beta chain comes out of a study of T cells in Graves' hyperthyroidism and ophthalmopathy. Study observations and caveats: Ophthalmopathy and stable hyperthyroidism were separated by a 13 V-J model.

Aged 18 to 65, the patients had hyperthyroidism that was newly diagnosed and had lasted under 2 months. The blood sample dates from first hyperthyroidism diagnosis, preceding any ophthalmopathy symptoms. This clonotype turned up a few times. Its antigen is unidentified. CDR1 is ENHRY and CDR2 is SYGVKD in the germline V gene. The CDR3 length is 14 residues. Trimming cost V 2 bases and J 1 base, with 8 bases left between them. TCR beta CDR3 region amplification was performed from RNA transcripts. During a first-round RT-PCR of the TCR CDR3, the HTBI primer set was used. Each CDR3 protein gets one entry after TCRdb re-called the multiplex PCR reads with MiXCR. The table lists 370,000 or so distinct CDR3 sequences, 15% to 18% of them singletons, with 25% to 30% in the top ten.

Sequenced material: blood. The chain is built from TRBV10-3 and TRBJ1-1, with D possibly TRBD1 on 5 matching bases. The receptor was derived from a young woman with Graves' hyperthyroidism that later progressed to Graves' ophthalmopathy. The CDR3 region is CAISERGENTEAFF. The CDR3 coding sequence is TGTGCCATCAGTGAGCGAGGGGAGAACACTGAAGCTTTCTTT.